One and the same sample provided the 25 T cell receptor beta chains below, sequenced in a study of T cell repertoires in cytomegalovirus infection. TCRdb called the reads again in MiXCR, with one record for every CDR3 protein. Here the sample spans 680,000 or so distinct CDR3 sequences, 35% being singletons. Sequencing used PBMCs. The receptors stem from a human donor in good health (CMV status not recorded). Some clones in this sample may be carry-over from other donors' samples.

This clonotype was seen a few times. This rearrangement joins TRBV7-8 to TRBJ1-6; D gene ambiguous. Trimming pared 5 bases from V and 0 bases from J, leaving 11 bases between. The length of the CDR3 is 16 residues. Germline CDR1 and CDR2: SGHVS and FQNEAQ. The chain's CDR3 is CASSQDRSSYNSPLHF. The CDR3 coding sequence is TGTGCCAGCAGCCAGGACCGGAGCTCCTATAATTCACCCCTCCACTTT.

The rearrangement links TRBV28 to TRBJ1-2; a possible D gene is TRBD1 (6 bases). Trimming removed 1 base at V and 3 bases at J, with 6 bases between. CDR3 length: 13 amino acids. Germline V gene sequence: CDR1 MDHEN, CDR2 SYDVKM. The CDR3 spells CASSLSGDYGYTF. CDR3 sequence (DNA): TGTGCCAGCAGTTTATCAGGGGACTATGGCTACACCTTC.

The rearrangement joins TRBV20-1 to TRBJ2-3; a possible D gene is TRBD2 (5 bases). Trimming removed 6 bases at V and 4 bases at J, with 14 bases between. CDR1 DFQATT and CDR2 SNEGSKA come from the germline V gene (reference sequence). The CDR3 sequence is 13 residues long. Written as DNA, the CDR3 is TGCAGTGCCCTAGCTGGGTCCCCAGATACGCAGTATTTT. Translated: CSALAGSPDTQYF.

Turning to this clonotype: A single base separates this from a much larger clone, so it may be a read error. The chain couples TRBV12-3 or TRBV12-4 to TRBJ1-1; D is unresolved. The CDR3 sequence is 18 residues long. With 6 bases removed from V and 0 bases from J, the gap between germline ends came to 23 bases. CDR3 coding DNA: TGTGCCAGCAGACCAATCTTATTTACAGCAATGCTGAACACTGAAGCTTTCTTT. Translating it yields CASRPILFTAMLNTEAFF.

The chain links TRBV6-1 to TRBJ1-3, with D possibly matching TRBD1 (5 bases). Per germline, CDR1 MNHNS and CDR2 SASEGT. CDR3 length: 14 residues. Between the trimmed V and J ends, which lost 8 bases and 0 bases, there was a span of 11 bases. The CDR3 loop reads CASGDRASGNTIYF. The CDR3 region has the DNA TGTGCCAGCGGAGACAGAGCCTCTGGAAACACCATATATTTT.

A few counts support this clonotype. The rearrangement links TRBV14 to TRBJ2-3; TRBD2 is a possible D gene (6 bases). In germline, CDR1 is SGHDN, CDR2 FVKESK. Trimming left V 1 base short and J 4 bases short, with 15 bases between. The CDR3 sequence is 16 residues long. The CDR3 DNA follows: TGTGCCAGCAGCCAAGGACGGGGGAGCAATTCAGATACGCAGTATTTT. This translates into CASSQGRGSNSDTQYF.

The chain links TRBV28 to TRBJ2-5; the D is unclear. The germline CDR1 and CDR2 sequences are MDHEN and SYDVKM. Trimming stripped 2 bases from V and 3 bases from J, with 13 bases between. This CDR3 comprises 15 residues. The CDR3 protein is CASSLGSGGKETQYF. CDR3 coding DNA: TGTGCCAGCAGTTTAGGGTCGGGCGGCAAAGAGACCCAGTACTTC. Full variable domain (missing parts from reference TRBV28 and TRBJ2-5): DVKVTQSSRYLVKRTGEKVFLECVQDMDHENMFWYRQDPGLGLRLIYFSYDVKMKEKGDIPEGYSVSREKKERFSLILESASTNQTSMYLCASSLGSGGKETQYFGPGTRLLVL.

The rearrangement links TRBV12-3 or TRBV12-4 to TRBJ1-3; D may be TRBD1 (5 bases). The CDR3 length is 15 residues. Trimming took 7 bases from V and 4 from J, leaving 17 bases between them. The CDR3 sequence: CASTGYGTEGNTIYF. The CDR3 DNA follows: TGTGCCAGCACAGGGTATGGAACAGAAGGAAACACCATATATTTT.

The chain has TRBV12-3 or TRBV12-4 and TRBJ1-6; 9 bases align to TRBD1. J gave up 14 bases and V 7 bases, and 9 bases lay outside the gene matches. The CDR3 has 13 amino acids. The CDR3 nucleotides read TGTGCCAGCACCCGGGACAGGGCGGGAGCCCTCCACTTT. Translating gives CASTRDRAGALHF.

This clonotype was seen many times. This chain uses TRBV19 with TRBJ2-1, with 14 bases lining up with TRBD2. Germline lookup yields CDR1 LNHDA and CDR2 SQIVND (reference sequence). V lost 9 bases to trimming and J lost 5 bases; unmatched junction nucleotides: 3. The CDR3 loop spans 14 amino acids. The CDR3, as DNA: TGTGCCAGCAGACTAGCGGGAGGGAACAATGAGCAGTTCTTC. Encoded protein: CASRLAGGNNEQFF. Using reference TRBV19 and TRBJ2-1 for the parts outside the CDR3, the full variable domain is DGGITQSPKYLFRKEGQNVTLSCEQNLNHDAMYWYRQDPGQGLRLIYYSQIVNDFQKGDIAEGYSVSREKKESFPLTVTSAQKNPTAFYLCASRLAGGNNEQFFGPGTRLTVL.

This clonotype was seen a few times. V and J are TRBV11-2 and TRBJ2-5; D is unclear. Deletions cut 1 base from V and 1 base from J, with 16 bases between. The CDR3 extends over 17 amino acids. Germline V gives CDR1 SGHAT, CDR2 FQNNGV. The CDR3 DNA sequence: TGTGCCAGCAGCTTAGTCTGGTCACCGGTTCGCCAAGAGACCCAGTACTTC. Its translation is CASSLVWSPVRQETQYF.

The gene calls are TRBV27 and TRBJ1-1; D not certain. V was shortened by 0 bases and J by 1 base, with 12 bases between the two germline ends. The CDR3 has 16 residues. Looked up from germline, CDR1 is MNHEY and CDR2 is SMNVEV (reference sequence). Written as DNA, the CDR3 is TGTGCCAGCAGTTTATCCTATGGAGGGAGGAACACTGAAGCTTTCTTT. Translated, it gives CASSLSYGGRNTEAFF.

The J gene is TRBJ2-7, the V gene TRBV2; 7 nucleotides match TRBD2. The J segment lost 11 bases and the V segment lost 4 bases, leaving 32 bases of the junction unmatched. CDR3 length: 20 amino acids. Germline V gene sequence: CDR1 SNHLY, CDR2 FYNNEI. The CDR3 region is CASSALAGVSPLRAGSGKYF. CDR3 in DNA: TGTGCCAGCAGTGCGCTCGCGGGAGTATCACCACTACGAGCTGGCTCGGGGAAGTACTTC.

The CDR3 loop is CASSFGTPSSGNTIYF. Here the CDR3 DNA reads TGTGCCAGCAGCTTCGGGACCCCATCCTCTGGAAACACCATATATTTT. The rearrangement links TRBV7-9 to TRBJ1-3; D is perhaps TRBD1 (5 bases). The CDR3 has 16 residues. V was trimmed by 3 bases and J by 0 bases, leaving 12 bases between them. CDR1 and CDR2 from the germline V gene are SEHNR and FQNEAQ (reference sequence). Full variable domain (rest looked up from reference TRBV7-9 and TRBJ1-3): DTGVSQNPRHKITKRGQNVTFRCDPISEHNRLYWYRQTLGQGPEFLTYFQNEAQLEKSRLLSDRFSAERPKGSFSTLEIQRTEQGDSAMYLCASSFGTPSSGNTIYFGEGSWLTVV.

This clonotype was seen a few times. The CDR3: CASSLTYRAPREPQHF. The CDR3 DNA is TGCGCCAGCAGCCTTACTTACAGGGCCCCTCGGGAGCCCCAGCATTTT. The chain recombines TRBV4-1 with TRBJ1-5, with D possibly being TRBD1 (6 bases). Germline V gene lookup returns CDR1 MGHRA and CDR2 YSYEKL. The CDR3 is 16 amino acids. Trimming took off 4 bases at V and 8 bases at J, with 21 bases between the two ends.

In this sample, this clonotype turned up a few times. The chain is built from TRBV12-3 or TRBV12-4 and TRBJ2-3; no reliable D call. Trimming stripped 7 bases from V and 4 bases from J, with 12 bases between. The CDR3 has 13 residues. The DNA for the CDR3 is TGTGCCAGCACCCCGCCCGTATCAGATACGCAGTATTTT. Protein product: CASTPPVSDTQYF.

The chain is built from TRBV14 and TRBJ2-3, with D tentatively TRBD2 (6 bases). This CDR3 has 15 amino acids. Trimming removed 4 bases at V and 1 base at J, with 12 bases between. Per germline, CDR1 SGHDN and CDR2 FVKESK. The CDR3 bases are TGTGCCAGCAGCCCTACGTCGGGGGGCACAGATACGCAGTATTTT. Protein product: CASSPTSGGTDTQYF.

This clonotype has just one count. The gene calls are TRBV12-3 or TRBV12-4 and TRBJ1-5; no clear D. The CDR3 spans 16 residues. Trimming shortened V by 2 bases and J by 7 bases, and 18 bases separated the two germline ends. The CDR3: CASSLKSAGSGQPQHF. DNA for the CDR3: TGTGCCAGCAGTTTAAAGTCGGCGGGCAGCGGGCAGCCCCAGCATTTT.

This clonotype was recorded a few times. The chain joins TRBV7-2 to TRBJ1-1, with 7 bases matching TRBD1. J gave up 8 bases and V 4 bases, and 16 bases lay outside the gene matches. CDR1 SGHTA and CDR2 FQGNSA come from the germline V gene. The CDR3 is made up of 16 amino acids. In nucleotides, the CDR3 is TGTGCCAGCAGCTCGGAACAGGGGATATATCTCCCGGAAGCTTTCTTT. Its translation: CASSSEQGIYLPEAFF.

The rearrangement links TRBV12-3 or TRBV12-4 to TRBJ2-7, with 7 bases lining up with TRBD1. V shed 6 bases, J shed 3 bases, and the junction held 14 bases outside the gene matches. CDR3 length equals 16 residues. Here the CDR3 DNA reads TGTGCCAGCAGACGTAGTTCAGGGGGTGGTTTCTACGAGCAGTACTTC. Translated, it gives CASRRSSGGGFYEQYF.

Note on this clonotype: A much bigger clone sits one base away, suggesting this may be a read error. V and J are TRBV7-6 and TRBJ1-1, with 8 bases aligning to TRBD1. CDR3 size: 15 residues. Germline lookup yields CDR1 SGHVS and CDR2 FNYEAQ. Written as DNA, the CDR3 is TGTGCCAGCAGGTCACAGGGGGACGGCAACACTGCAGCTTTCTTT. Its protein product is CASRSQGDGNTAAFF.

This clonotype was seen only a few times. The chain has TRBV6-5 and TRBJ1-5; D perhaps matches TRBD1 (5 bases). This CDR3 region has 13 residues. The germline V and J ends were trimmed by 8 bases and 2 bases, with 10 bases remaining between them. Looked up from germline, CDR1 is MNHEY and CDR2 is SVGAGI. CDR3 sequence (DNA): TGTGCCAGCGGGGCAGGCGGCAATCAGCCCCAGCATTTT. It is translated as CASGAGGNQPQHF.

In the case of this clonotype: Since a much larger clone is just one base distant, this may be a read error. The chain carries TRBV7-9 and TRBJ1-2; 7 positions agree with TRBD1. This CDR3 is 16 amino acids long. Germline lookup yields CDR1 SEHNR and CDR2 FQNEAQ (reference sequence). In DNA, the CDR3 is TGTGCCAGCAGTTCCCCTTCAAGGGACAGTAACTATGGCTCCACCTTC. Protein: CASSSPSRDSNYGSTF.

There are a few counts of this clonotype. This sequence joins TRBV2 and TRBJ2-6; D remains ambiguous. CDR3 size: 17 residues. V lost 4 bases and J lost 0, with 13 bases in between. Germline CDR1 reads SNHLY; CDR2 reads FYNNEI. CDR3 sequence reads: CASSVRQPTSGANVLTF. The CDR3 DNA sequence: TGTGCCAGCAGTGTCCGGCAGCCGACCTCTGGGGCCAACGTCCTGACTTTC.

Many counts were recorded for this clonotype. The chain joins TRBV7-6 to TRBJ2-7, with 8 bases matching TRBD2. Trimming at V came to 2 bases and at J to 6 bases, leaving 9 bases not matched to a gene. The CDR3 is 15 amino acids. Looked up from germline, CDR1 is SGHVS and CDR2 is FNYEAQ. The CDR3, as DNA: TGTGCCAGCAGCTTACCCTCGGGACTAGTTGGCGAGCAGTACTTC. Translated, it gives CASSLPSGLVGEQYF.